This TCR beta chain was observed in a study of chemoradiotherapy in HPV16-positive cancers. Findings and caveats of the study: Candidate HPV-specific clones and E7-related TCR motifs grew in tumor during treatment. In HPV16-positive patients, HPV-responsive T-cell expansion tracked better recurrence-free survival. Only a couple of HPV16-positive patients supplied the functional HPV-specificity definition.

Samples were taken several times over chemoradiotherapy. The ends lost 7 bases at V and 2 bases at J; junction bases unmatched: 5. The germline gives CDR1 SQVTM, CDR2 ANQGSEA. The CDR3 loop spans 13 amino acids. The repertoire was sequenced with immunoSEQ multiplex PCR; TCRdb's copy has only in-frame clones and lacks some. Of around 24,000 clones listed, 87% are singletons. To note about this clone: What it recognizes is unknown.

The chain carries TRBV29-1 and TRBJ1-2; 9 nucleotides line up with TRBD1. The input for sequencing was blood, taken from a patient who underwent chemoradiotherapy. The TCR originated in a human donor with HPV-associated anogenital cancer. The CDR3 bases are TGCAGCGCCACAGGGGGCGCAAACTATGGCTACACCTTC. Protein product: CSATGGANYGYTF.